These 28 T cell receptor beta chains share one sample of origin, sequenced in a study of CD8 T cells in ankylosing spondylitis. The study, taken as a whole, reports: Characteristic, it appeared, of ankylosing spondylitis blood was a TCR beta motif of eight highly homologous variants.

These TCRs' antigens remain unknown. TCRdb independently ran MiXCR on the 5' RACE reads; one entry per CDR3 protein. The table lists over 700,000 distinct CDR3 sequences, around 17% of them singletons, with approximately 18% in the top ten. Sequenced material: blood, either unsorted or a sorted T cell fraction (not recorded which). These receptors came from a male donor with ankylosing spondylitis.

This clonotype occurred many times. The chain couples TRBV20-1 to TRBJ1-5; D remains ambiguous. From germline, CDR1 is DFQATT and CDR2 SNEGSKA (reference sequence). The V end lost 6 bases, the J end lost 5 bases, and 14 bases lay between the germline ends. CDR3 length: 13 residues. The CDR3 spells CSATRLGDQPQHF. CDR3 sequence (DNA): TGCAGTGCCACGAGACTTGGGGATCAGCCCCAGCATTTT.

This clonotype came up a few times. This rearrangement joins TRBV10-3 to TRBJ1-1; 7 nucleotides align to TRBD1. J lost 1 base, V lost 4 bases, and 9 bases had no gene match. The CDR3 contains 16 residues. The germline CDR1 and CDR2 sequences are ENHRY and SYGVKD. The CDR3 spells CAISGGQSGGNTEAFF. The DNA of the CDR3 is TGTGCCATCAGTGGGGGACAGTCTGGTGGGAACACTGAAGCTTTCTTT.

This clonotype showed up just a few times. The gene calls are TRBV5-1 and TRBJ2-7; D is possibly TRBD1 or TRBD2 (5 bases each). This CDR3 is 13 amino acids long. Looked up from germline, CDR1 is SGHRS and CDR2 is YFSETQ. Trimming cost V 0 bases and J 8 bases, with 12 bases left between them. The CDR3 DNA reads TGCGCCAGCAGCTTGGCGGGGCAGGTCAAGCAGTACTTC. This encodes CASSLAGQVKQYF. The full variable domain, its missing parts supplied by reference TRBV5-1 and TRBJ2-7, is KAGVTQTPRYLIKTRGQQVTLSCSPISGHRSVSWYQQTPGQGLQFLFEYFSETQRNKGNFPGRFSGRQFSNSRSEMNVSTLELGDSALYLCASSLAGQVKQYFGPGTRLTVT.

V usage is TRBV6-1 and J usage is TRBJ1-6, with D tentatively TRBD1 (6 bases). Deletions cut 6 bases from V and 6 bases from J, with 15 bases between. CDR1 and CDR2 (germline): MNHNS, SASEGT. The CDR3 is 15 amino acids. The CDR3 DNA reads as TGTGCCAGCAGCTCCGCGGGGGCCGGTAATTCACCCCTCCACTTT. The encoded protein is CASSSAGAGNSPLHF.

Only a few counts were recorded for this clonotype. The CDR3 sequence: CASSDLSRGRHGGELFF. The DNA for the CDR3 is TGTGCCAGCAGTGATCTGAGCAGGGGGAGACACGGCGGGGAGCTGTTTTTT. This chain connects TRBV2 to TRBJ2-2, with 7 bases that match TRBD1. Looked up from germline, CDR1 is SNHLY and CDR2 is FYNNEI. With V trimmed by 3 bases and J by 7 bases, 14 bases remained unmatched. The CDR3 contains 17 residues. Combining the CDR3 with reference TRBV2 and TRBJ2-2 gives the whole variable domain EPEVTQTPSHQVTQMGQEVILRCVPISNHLYFYWYRQILGQKVEFLVSFYNNEISEKSEIFDDQFSVERPDGSNFTLKIRSTKLEDSAMYFCASSDLSRGRHGGELFFGEGSRLTVL.

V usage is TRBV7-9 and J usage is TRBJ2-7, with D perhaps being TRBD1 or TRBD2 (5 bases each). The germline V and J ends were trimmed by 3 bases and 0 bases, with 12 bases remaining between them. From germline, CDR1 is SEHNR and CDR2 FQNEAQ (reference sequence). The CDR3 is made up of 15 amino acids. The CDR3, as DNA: TGTGCCAGCAGCTTTGAGGGGTTAAGCTCCTACGAGCAGTACTTC. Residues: CASSFEGLSSYEQYF. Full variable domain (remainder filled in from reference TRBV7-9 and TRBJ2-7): DTGVSQNPRHKITKRGQNVTFRCDPISEHNRLYWYRQTLGQGPEFLTYFQNEAQLEKSRLLSDRFSAERPKGSFSTLEIQRTEQGDSAMYLCASSFEGLSSYEQYFGPGTRLTVT.

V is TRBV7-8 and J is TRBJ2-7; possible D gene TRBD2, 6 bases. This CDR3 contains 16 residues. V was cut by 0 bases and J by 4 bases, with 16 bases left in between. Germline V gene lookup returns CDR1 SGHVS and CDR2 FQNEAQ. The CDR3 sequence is CASSLAPDYEGYEQYF. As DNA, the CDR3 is TGTGCCAGCAGCTTAGCTCCGGACTATGAGGGATACGAGCAGTACTTC. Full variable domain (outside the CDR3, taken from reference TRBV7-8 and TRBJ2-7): GAGVSQSPRYKVAKRGQDVALRCDPISGHVSLFWYQQALGQGPEFLTYFQNEAQLDKSGLPSDRFFAERPEGSVSTLKIQRTQQEDSAVYLCASSLAPDYEGYEQYFGPGTRLTVT.

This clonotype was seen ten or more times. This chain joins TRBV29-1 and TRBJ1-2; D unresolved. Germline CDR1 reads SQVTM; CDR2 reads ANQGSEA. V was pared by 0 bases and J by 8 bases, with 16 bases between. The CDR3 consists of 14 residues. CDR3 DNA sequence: TGCAGCGTTGAAGACGGAGGCAGGACGAAAGGCTACACCTTC. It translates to CSVEDGGRTKGYTF. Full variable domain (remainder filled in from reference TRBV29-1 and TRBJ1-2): SAVISQKPSRDICQRGTSLTIQCQVDSQVTMMFWYRQQPGQSLTLIATANQGSEATYESGFVIDKFPISRPNLTFSTLTVSNMSPEDSSIYLCSVEDGGRTKGYTFGSGTRLTVV.

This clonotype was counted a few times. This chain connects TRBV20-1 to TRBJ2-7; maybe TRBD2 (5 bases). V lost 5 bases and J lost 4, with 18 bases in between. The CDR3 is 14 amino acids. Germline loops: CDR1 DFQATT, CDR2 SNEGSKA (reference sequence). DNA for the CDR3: TGCAGTGCTCAGGCGACTACATACTCTTACGAGCAGTACTTC. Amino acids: CSAQATTYSYEQYF.

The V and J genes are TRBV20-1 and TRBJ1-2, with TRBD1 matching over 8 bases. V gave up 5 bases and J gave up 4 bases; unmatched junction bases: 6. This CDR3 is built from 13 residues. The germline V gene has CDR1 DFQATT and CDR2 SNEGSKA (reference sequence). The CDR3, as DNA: TGCAGTGCTTACAGGGGGTCAGCCTATGGCTACACCTTC. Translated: CSAYRGSAYGYTF.

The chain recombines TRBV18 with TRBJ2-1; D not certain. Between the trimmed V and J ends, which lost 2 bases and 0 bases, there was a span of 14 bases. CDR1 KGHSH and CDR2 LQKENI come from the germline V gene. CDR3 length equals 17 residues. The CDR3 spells CASSPSRSASSYNEQFF. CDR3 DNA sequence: TGTGCCAGCTCACCATCCCGAAGCGCTAGCTCCTACAATGAGCAGTTCTTC.

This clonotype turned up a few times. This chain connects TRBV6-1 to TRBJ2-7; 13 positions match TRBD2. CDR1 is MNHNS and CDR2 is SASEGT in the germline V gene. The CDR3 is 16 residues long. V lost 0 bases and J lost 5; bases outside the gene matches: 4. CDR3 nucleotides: TGTGCCAGCAGTGAAGCAACTAGCGGGAGGGGAGACGAGCAGTACTTC. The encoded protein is CASSEATSGRGDEQYF.

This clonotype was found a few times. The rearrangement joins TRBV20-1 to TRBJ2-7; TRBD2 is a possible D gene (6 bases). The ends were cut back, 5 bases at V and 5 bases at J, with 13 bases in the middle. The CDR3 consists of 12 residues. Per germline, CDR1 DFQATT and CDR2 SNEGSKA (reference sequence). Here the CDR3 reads CSAGLDYNEQYF. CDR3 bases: TGCAGTGCTGGGCTGGACTATAACGAGCAGTACTTC.

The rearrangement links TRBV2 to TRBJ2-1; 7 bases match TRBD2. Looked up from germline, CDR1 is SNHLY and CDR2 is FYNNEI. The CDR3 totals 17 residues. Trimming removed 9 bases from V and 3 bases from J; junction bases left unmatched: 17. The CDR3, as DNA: TGTGCCAGATCATGGGAACTAGCGAAGGGATTCTACAATGAGCAGTTCTTC. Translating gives CARSWELAKGFYNEQFF.

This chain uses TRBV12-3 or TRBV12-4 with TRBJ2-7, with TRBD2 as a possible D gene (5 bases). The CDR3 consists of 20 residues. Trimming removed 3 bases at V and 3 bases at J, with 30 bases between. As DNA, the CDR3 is TGTGCCAGCAGTTTTCTTAAAGGGTCTGGGCCAGCGGTTACTTTCTACGAGCAGTACTTC. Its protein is CASSFLKGSGPAVTFYEQYF.

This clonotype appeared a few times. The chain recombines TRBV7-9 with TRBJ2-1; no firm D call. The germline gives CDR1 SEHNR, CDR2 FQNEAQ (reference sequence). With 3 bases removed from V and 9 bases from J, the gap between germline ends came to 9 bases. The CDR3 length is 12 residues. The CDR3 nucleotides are TGTGCCAGCAGCTTCTCCCCGGGTGAGCAGTTCTTC. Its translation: CASSFSPGEQFF.

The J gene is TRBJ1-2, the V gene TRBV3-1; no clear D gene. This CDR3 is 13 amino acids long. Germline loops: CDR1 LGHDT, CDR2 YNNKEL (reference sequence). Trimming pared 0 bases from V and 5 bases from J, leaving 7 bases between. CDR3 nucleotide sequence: TGTGCCAGCAGCCAAGATCTAGGGTATGGCTACACCTTC. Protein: CASSQDLGYGYTF.

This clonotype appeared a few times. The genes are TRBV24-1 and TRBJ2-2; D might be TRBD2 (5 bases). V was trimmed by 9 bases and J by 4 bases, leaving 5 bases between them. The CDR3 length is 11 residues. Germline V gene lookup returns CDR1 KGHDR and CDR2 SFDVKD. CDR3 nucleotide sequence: TGTGCCACCGGGAGCACCGGGGAGCTGTTTTTT. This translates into CATGSTGELFF.

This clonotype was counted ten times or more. The CDR3 region has the DNA TGCGCCAGCAGCAAGGGGACAGGTCTGGAGACCCAGTACTTC. Translation: CASSKGTGLETQYF. The gene calls are TRBV5-1 and TRBJ2-5, with 8 bases fitting TRBD1. CDR1 and CDR2 (germline): SGHRS, YFSETQ. The trim removed 4 bases at V and 5 bases at J, leaving 7 bases unmatched. The CDR3 has 14 amino acids.

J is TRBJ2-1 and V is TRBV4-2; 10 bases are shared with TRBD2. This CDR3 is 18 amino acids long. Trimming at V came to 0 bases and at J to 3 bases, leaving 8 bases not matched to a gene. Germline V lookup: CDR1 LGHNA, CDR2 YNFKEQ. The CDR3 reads CASSQEALAGGYYNEQFF. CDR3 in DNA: TGTGCCAGCAGCCAAGAGGCCTTAGCGGGAGGTTACTACAATGAGCAGTTCTTC.

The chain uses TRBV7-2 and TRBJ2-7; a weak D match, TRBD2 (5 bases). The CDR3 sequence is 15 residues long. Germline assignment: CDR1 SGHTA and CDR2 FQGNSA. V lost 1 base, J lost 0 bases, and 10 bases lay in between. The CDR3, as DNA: TGTGCCAGCAGCTTAGACGGTGGGAGCTCCTACGAGCAGTACTTC. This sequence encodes CASSLDGGSSYEQYF. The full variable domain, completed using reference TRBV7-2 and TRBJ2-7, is GAGVSQSPSNKVTEKGKDVELRCDPISGHTALYWYRQSLGQGLEFLIYFQGNSAPDKSGLPSDRFSAERTGGSVSTLTIQRTQQEDSAVYLCASSLDGGSSYEQYFGPGTRLTVT.

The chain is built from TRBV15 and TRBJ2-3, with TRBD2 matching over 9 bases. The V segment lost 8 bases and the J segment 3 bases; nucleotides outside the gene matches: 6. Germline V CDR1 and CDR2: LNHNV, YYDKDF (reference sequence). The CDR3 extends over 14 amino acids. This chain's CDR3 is CATAPGLATDTQYF. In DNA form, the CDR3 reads TGTGCCACCGCGCCGGGACTAGCAACAGATACGCAGTATTTT.

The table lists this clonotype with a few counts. The CDR3 loop is CASRTRTGRGEQYF. The CDR3 coding sequence is TGTGCCAGCAGAACCCGGACAGGTCGGGGTGAGCAGTACTTC. The chain is built from TRBV6-2 or TRBV6-3 and TRBJ2-7; 7 nucleotides align to TRBD1. V lost 6 bases to trimming and J lost 7 bases; unmatched junction nucleotides: 12. CDR1 and CDR2 from the germline V gene are MNHEY and SVGEGT. This CDR3 comprises 14 residues.

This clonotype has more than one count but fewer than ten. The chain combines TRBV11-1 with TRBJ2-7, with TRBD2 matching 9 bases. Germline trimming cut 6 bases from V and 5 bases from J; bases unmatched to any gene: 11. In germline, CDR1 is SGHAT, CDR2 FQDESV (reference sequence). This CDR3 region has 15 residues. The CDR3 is CASRGMMASGDEQYF. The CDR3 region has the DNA TGTGCCAGCAGAGGGATGATGGCTAGCGGGGACGAGCAGTACTTC.

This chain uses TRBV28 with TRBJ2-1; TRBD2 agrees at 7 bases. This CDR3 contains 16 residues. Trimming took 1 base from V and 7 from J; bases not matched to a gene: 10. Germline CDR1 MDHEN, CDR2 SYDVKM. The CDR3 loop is CASSLSPAGEGNEQFF. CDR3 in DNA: TGTGCCAGCAGTTTATCCCCGGCGGGAGAGGGTAATGAGCAGTTCTTC.

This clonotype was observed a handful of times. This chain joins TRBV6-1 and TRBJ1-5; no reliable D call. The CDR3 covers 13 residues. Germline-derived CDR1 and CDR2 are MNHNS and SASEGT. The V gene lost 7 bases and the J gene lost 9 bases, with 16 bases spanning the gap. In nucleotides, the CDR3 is TGTGCCAGCAATAAGGACGGGGATGGGCCCCAGCATTTT. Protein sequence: CASNKDGDGPQHF.

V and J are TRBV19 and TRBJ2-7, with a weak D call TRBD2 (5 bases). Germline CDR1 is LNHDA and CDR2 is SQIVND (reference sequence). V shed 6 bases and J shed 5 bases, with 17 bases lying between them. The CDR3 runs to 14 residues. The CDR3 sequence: CASSKRTAPNEQYF. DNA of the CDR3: TGTGCCAGTAGCAAGCGGACGGCCCCCAACGAGCAGTACTTC.

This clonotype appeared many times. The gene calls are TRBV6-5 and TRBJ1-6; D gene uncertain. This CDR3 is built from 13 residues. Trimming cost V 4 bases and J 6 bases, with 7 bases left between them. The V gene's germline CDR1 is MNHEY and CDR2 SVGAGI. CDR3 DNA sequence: TGTGCCAGCAGTTCGACTCGTAATTCACCCCTCCACTTT. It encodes CASSSTRNSPLHF.